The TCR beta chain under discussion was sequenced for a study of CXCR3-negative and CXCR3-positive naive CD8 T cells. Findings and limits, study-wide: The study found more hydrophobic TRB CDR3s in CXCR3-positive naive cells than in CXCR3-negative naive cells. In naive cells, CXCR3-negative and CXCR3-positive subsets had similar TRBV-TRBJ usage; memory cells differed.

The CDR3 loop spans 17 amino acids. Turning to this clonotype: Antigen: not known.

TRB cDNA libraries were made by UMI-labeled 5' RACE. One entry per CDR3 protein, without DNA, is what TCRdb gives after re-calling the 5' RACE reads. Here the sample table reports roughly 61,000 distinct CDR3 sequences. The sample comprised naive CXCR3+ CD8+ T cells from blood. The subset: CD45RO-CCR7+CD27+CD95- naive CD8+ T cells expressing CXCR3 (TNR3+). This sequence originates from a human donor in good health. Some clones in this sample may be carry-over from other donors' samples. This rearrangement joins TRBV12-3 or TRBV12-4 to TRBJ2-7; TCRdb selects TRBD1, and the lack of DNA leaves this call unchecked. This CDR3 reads CASSSLRGDRVDYEQYF.